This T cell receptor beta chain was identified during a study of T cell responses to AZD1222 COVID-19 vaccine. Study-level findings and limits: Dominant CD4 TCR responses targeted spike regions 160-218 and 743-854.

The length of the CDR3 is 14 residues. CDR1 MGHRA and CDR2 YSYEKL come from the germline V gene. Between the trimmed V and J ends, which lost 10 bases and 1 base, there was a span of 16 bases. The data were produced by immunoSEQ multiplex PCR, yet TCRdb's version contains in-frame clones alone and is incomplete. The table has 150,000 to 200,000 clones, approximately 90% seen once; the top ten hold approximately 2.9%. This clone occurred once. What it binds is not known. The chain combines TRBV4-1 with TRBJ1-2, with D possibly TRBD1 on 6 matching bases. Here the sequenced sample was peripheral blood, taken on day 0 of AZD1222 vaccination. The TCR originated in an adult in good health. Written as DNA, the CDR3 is TGCGCCACCAAGCCCGACAGGAATAACTATGGCTACACCTTC. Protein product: CATKPDRNNYGYTF.